This T cell receptor beta chain was retrieved from a study of shared clonotypes between healthy human individuals. About the research overall: Sampling drew on donors who were a couple of women and three men aged 18 to 49.

V was trimmed by 0 bases and J by 7 bases, leaving 8 bases between them. The germline V gene has CDR1 SGHRS and CDR2 YFSETQ. This CDR3 has 13 amino acids. Replicate PCRs run on sorted subsets employed approximately 180 ng DNA, 25,000 to 35,000 T cell genomes. Profiling relied on immunoSEQ multiplex PCR, and the TCRdb table lists in-frame clones only, not all of them. This table has 2 million to 3 million clones, under 95% appearing once. The chain is built from TRBV5-1 and TRBJ2-1; D not resolved. The source material was naive CD4+ T cells from PBMCs. Subset in this sample: CD45RA+ positively selected. This TCR came from a man younger than 30 in good health. Some clones in this sample may be carry-over from other donors' samples. The CDR3 loop is CASSLDQVNEQFF. In nucleotides, the CDR3 is TGCGCCAGCAGCTTGGACCAGGTTAATGAGCAGTTCTTC.